This TCR beta chain stems from a study of shared clonotypes between healthy human individuals. There are a few counts of this clone. Caucasian adults residing in Nashville, Tennessee made up all the donors. Authors' analysis steps: Filtering differed because ImmunoSEQ produced junction-only sequences that carried no quality scores. The table came from immunoSEQ multiplex PCR; TCRdb's copy has only in-frame clones and leaves some out. V, J and clone size reflect that table, while D and trimming were determined from the DNA. The sample holds approximately 470,000 clones; over 70% are singletons and the top ten take approximately 11%. This clonotype originated in a woman between 40 and 50 years old in good health. Some clones in this sample may be carry-over from other donors' samples. The source material was PBMCs.

The CDR3 DNA is TGTGCCAGCAAGGGACTAGCGGGCGTCAATGAGCAGTTCTTC. This translates into CASKGLAGVNEQFF. The chain has TRBV19 and TRBJ2-1, with 12 bases identical to TRBD2. CDR1 and CDR2 (germline): LNHDA, SQIVND (reference sequence). CDR3 size: 14 residues. V shed 9 bases, J shed 6 bases, and the junction held 6 bases outside the gene matches.